The rows below give T cell receptor beta chains drawn from one sample of a study of T cell repertoires in cytomegalovirus infection. TCRdb re-called the reads through MiXCR, storing one row per CDR3 protein. The sample has about 600,000 distinct CDR3 sequences, 24% seen once. The sample consisted of CD8+ T cells from PBMCs. The receptors were sampled from a human donor in good health (CMV status not recorded). Some clones in this sample may be carry-over from other donors' samples. Each CDR3 is given with its conserved first and last residue. The D gene is left open where the match is weak. The size field is filled for only some rows; it gives once, few, many or a size class.

d_gene: TRBD1; j_gene: TRBJ1-6; abundance: few; v_gene: TRBV6-2/TRBV6-3; CDR3nt: TGTGCCAGCAGGAGACCTTCGACAGGGCAAAATTCACCCCTCCACTTT; CDR3aa: CASRRPSTGQNSPLHF
d_gene: -; j_gene: TRBJ1-1; abundance: many; v_gene: TRBV7-6; CDR3nt: TGTGCCAGCAGCTCCCGGGGGGTCCGGGGGAGGTTTATGAACACTGAAGCTTTCTTT; CDR3aa: CASSSRGVRGRFMNTEAFF
d_gene: TRBD1; j_gene: TRBJ2-1; abundance: -; v_gene: TRBV5-1; CDR3nt: TGCGCCAGCAGCTTGGAACAGGGGGCGAACAATGAGCAGTTCTTC; CDR3aa: CASSLEQGANNEQFF
d_gene: -; j_gene: TRBJ1-1; abundance: -; v_gene: TRBV19; CDR3nt: TGTGCCAGTAGTATAACGGGGGCCGGGAACACTGAAGCTTTCTTT; CDR3aa: CASSITGAGNTEAFF
d_gene: -; j_gene: TRBJ1-2; abundance: -; v_gene: TRBV11-1; CDR3nt: TGTGCCAGCAGCTTGGGAAAAAGGGGTGGCTACACCTTC; CDR3aa: CASSLGKRGGYTF
d_gene: TRBD1; j_gene: TRBJ2-3; abundance: -; v_gene: TRBV27; CDR3nt: TGTGCCAGCAGTTACGGACAGGGTTTCACAGATACGCAGTATTTT; CDR3aa: CASSYGQGFTDTQYF
d_gene: TRBD1; j_gene: TRBJ1-3; abundance: -; v_gene: TRBV28; CDR3nt: TGTGCCAGCAGCCTACTCGGGACAGTCGGAAACACCATATATTTT; CDR3aa: CASSLLGTVGNTIYF
d_gene: TRBD1; j_gene: TRBJ2-1; abundance: many; v_gene: TRBV6-1; CDR3nt: TGTGCCAGCAGCTCAGGGGGCGTATTGAATGAGCAGTTCTTC; CDR3aa: CASSSGGVLNEQFF
d_gene: -; j_gene: TRBJ2-5; abundance: few; v_gene: TRBV2; CDR3nt: TGTGCCAGCAATGAGGGAGAAATGTACCAAGAGACCCAGTACTTC; CDR3aa: CASNEGEMYQETQYF
d_gene: -; j_gene: TRBJ1-2; abundance: -; v_gene: TRBV6-4; CDR3nt: TGTGCCAGCAGTGACCCCGGGGTGGACTGGAATGGCTACACCTTC; CDR3aa: CASSDPGVDWNGYTF
d_gene: -; j_gene: TRBJ2-7; abundance: -; v_gene: TRBV10-2; CDR3nt: TGCGCCAGCAGATACGGGGGGCCGTCCTACGAGCAGTACTTC; CDR3aa: CASRYGGPSYEQYF
d_gene: -; j_gene: TRBJ2-2; abundance: -; v_gene: TRBV29-1; CDR3nt: TGCAGCGTTGAGGAAGGGTATAACACCGGGGAGCTGTTTTTT; CDR3aa: CSVEEGYNTGELFF
d_gene: TRBD1; j_gene: TRBJ1-4; abundance: -; v_gene: TRBV25-1; CDR3nt: TGTGCCAGCAGTGAAGGACAGGGGACGCGAGATGAAAAACTGTTTTTT; CDR3aa: CASSEGQGTRDEKLFF
d_gene: -; j_gene: TRBJ2-1; abundance: few; v_gene: TRBV20-1; CDR3nt: TGCAGTGCTAGCGGGCTGATTGTAGGTTACAATGAGCAGTTCTTC; CDR3aa: CSASGLIVGYNEQFF
d_gene: -; j_gene: TRBJ2-1; abundance: -; v_gene: TRBV20-1; CDR3nt: TGCAGTGCTAGAGGGGGGCCGGCAGGGGCTATCCACAATGAGCAGTTCTTC; CDR3aa: CSARGGPAGAIHNEQFF
d_gene: TRBD2; j_gene: TRBJ2-7; abundance: many; v_gene: TRBV28; CDR3nt: TGTGCCAGCAGTTTCAGACTAGCGGGGGATAACGAGCAGTACTTC; CDR3aa: CASSFRLAGDNEQYF
d_gene: -; j_gene: TRBJ1-4; abundance: -; v_gene: TRBV7-8; CDR3nt: TGTGCCAACAGCTTCCCACAGGGTACGCTCGAAAAACTGTTTTTT; CDR3aa: CANSFPQGTLEKLFF
d_gene: TRBD1; j_gene: TRBJ1-1; abundance: -; v_gene: TRBV7-6; CDR3nt: TGTGCCAGCAGCCAAACAGGGGGCCTGAACACTGAAGCTTTCTTT; CDR3aa: CASSQTGGLNTEAFF
d_gene: -; j_gene: TRBJ2-5; abundance: many; v_gene: TRBV7-8; CDR3nt: TGTGCCAGCAGCTTAAGGGCAACCCAAGAGACCCAGTACTTC; CDR3aa: CASSLRATQETQYF
d_gene: -; j_gene: TRBJ2-1; abundance: many; v_gene: TRBV10-3; CDR3nt: TGTGCCATCAGTGATTTGTGGGGGTCCTACAATGAGCAGTTCTTC; CDR3aa: CAISDLWGSYNEQFF
d_gene: -; j_gene: TRBJ1-5; abundance: once; v_gene: TRBV12-3/TRBV12-4; CDR3nt: TGTGCCAGCAGTTTCGCTGGCAATCAGCCCCAGCATTTT; CDR3aa: CASSFAGNQPQHF
d_gene: -; j_gene: TRBJ2-4; abundance: -; v_gene: TRBV6-5; CDR3nt: TGTGCCAGCAGTTACTCGGGGCAGGGTGTGAACATTCAGTACTTC; CDR3aa: CASSYSGQGVNIQYF
d_gene: -; j_gene: TRBJ2-2; abundance: -; v_gene: TRBV20-1; CDR3nt: TGCAGTGCCCCGGACAGATTGAACACCGGGGAGCTGTTTTTT; CDR3aa: CSAPDRLNTGELFF
d_gene: -; j_gene: TRBJ1-1; abundance: -; v_gene: TRBV9; CDR3nt: TGTGCCAGCAGCAACCGAATGGGCACTGAAGCTTTCTTT; CDR3aa: CASSNRMGTEAFF
d_gene: -; j_gene: TRBJ1-1; abundance: -; v_gene: TRBV9; CDR3nt: TGTGCCAGCAGCGTAGACGGGATGAACACTGAAGCTTTCTTT; CDR3aa: CASSVDGMNTEAFF
d_gene: TRBD2; j_gene: TRBJ2-2; abundance: few; v_gene: TRBV12-3/TRBV12-4; CDR3nt: TGTGCCAGCAGCCATTTTGCTAGCGGGGGGGAGAGCACCGGGGAGCTGTTTTTT; CDR3aa: CASSHFASGGESTGELFF
d_gene: -; j_gene: TRBJ2-5; abundance: few; v_gene: TRBV12-3/TRBV12-4; CDR3nt: TGTGCCAGCAGTTTAGCGGGGGCGCCCGGGGAGACCCAGTACTTC; CDR3aa: CASSLAGAPGETQYF
d_gene: -; j_gene: TRBJ2-3; abundance: -; v_gene: TRBV5-6; CDR3nt: TGTGCCAGCAGCACCCGATCGGGAACAGATACGCAGTATTTT; CDR3aa: CASSTRSGTDTQYF
d_gene: TRBD2; j_gene: TRBJ2-5; abundance: few; v_gene: TRBV7-9; CDR3nt: TGTGCGGGAGGGAGCGACCAGTACTTC; CDR3aa: CAGGSDQYF
d_gene: -; j_gene: TRBJ1-2; abundance: once; v_gene: TRBV6-2/TRBV6-3; CDR3nt: TGTGCCAGCAGTTACTACCCGGGGCTCAACTATGGCTACACCTTC; CDR3aa: CASSYYPGLNYGYTF
d_gene: -; j_gene: TRBJ2-5; abundance: -; v_gene: TRBV7-2; CDR3nt: TGTGCCAGCAGCTTAGAGGGGGACCCGTCCATGTTAGTAGAGACCCAGTACTTC; CDR3aa: CASSLEGDPSMLVETQYF
d_gene: -; j_gene: TRBJ1-1; abundance: -; v_gene: TRBV19; CDR3nt: TGTGCCAGTAGTATGGGAGGGCCCTACACTGAAGCTTTCTTT; CDR3aa: CASSMGGPYTEAFF
d_gene: -; j_gene: TRBJ2-1; abundance: -; v_gene: TRBV7-2; CDR3nt: TGTGCCAGCAGCTTAGGGTGGGGCGGCGTAAATGAGCAGTTCTTC; CDR3aa: CASSLGWGGVNEQFF
d_gene: -; j_gene: TRBJ1-2; abundance: few; v_gene: TRBV7-9; CDR3nt: TGTGCCAGCAGGTCCCGGGACGTAAATAACTATGGCTACACCTTC; CDR3aa: CASRSRDVNNYGYTF
d_gene: -; j_gene: TRBJ2-7; abundance: few; v_gene: TRBV13; CDR3nt: TGTGCCAGCAGCTCCGCCCGGAGGTTTCACGAGCAGTACTTC; CDR3aa: CASSSARRFHEQYF
d_gene: TRBD1; j_gene: TRBJ2-1; abundance: -; v_gene: TRBV3-1; CDR3nt: TGTGCCAGCAGCCACCTGGACAGGGGGGACAATGAGCAGTTCTTC; CDR3aa: CASSHLDRGDNEQFF
d_gene: TRBD2; j_gene: TRBJ2-3; abundance: -; v_gene: TRBV20-1; CDR3nt: TGCAGTGCTAGAGGGGGGCTAGCGGGGGCCTACACAGATACGCAGTATTTT; CDR3aa: CSARGGLAGAYTDTQYF
d_gene: -; j_gene: TRBJ2-1; abundance: -; v_gene: TRBV5-6; CDR3nt: TGTGCCAGCAGCTTGGCCCCAGGGGGGATATACAATGAGCAGTTCTTC; CDR3aa: CASSLAPGGIYNEQFF
d_gene: -; j_gene: TRBJ2-6; abundance: -; v_gene: TRBV2; CDR3nt: TGTGCCAGCAGTGGATGGACGTCAGGGGCCAACGTCCTGACTTTC; CDR3aa: CASSGWTSGANVLTF
d_gene: -; j_gene: TRBJ2-2; abundance: -; v_gene: TRBV20-1; CDR3nt: TGCAGTGCTTTCAGGGAGGCCGGGGAGCTGTTTTTT; CDR3aa: CSAFREAGELFF
d_gene: -; j_gene: TRBJ2-3; abundance: many; v_gene: TRBV7-2; CDR3nt: TGTGCCAGCAGCCTACAGGCCGGAGGCACAGATACGCAGTATTTT; CDR3aa: CASSLQAGGTDTQYF
d_gene: -; j_gene: TRBJ2-6; abundance: few; v_gene: TRBV28; CDR3nt: TGTGCCAGCAGTTTTGGGGACGGACTCCGCTCTGGGGCCAACGTCCTGACTTTC; CDR3aa: CASSFGDGLRSGANVLTF
d_gene: TRBD2; j_gene: TRBJ2-1; abundance: few; v_gene: TRBV19; CDR3nt: TGTGCCAGTAGTACCCCGGGACTAGTGGAGAATGAGCAGTTCTTC; CDR3aa: CASSTPGLVENEQFF
d_gene: -; j_gene: TRBJ2-7; abundance: -; v_gene: TRBV16; CDR3nt: TGTGCCAGCAGCCCAATTAGCAACGAGCAGTACTTC; CDR3aa: CASSPISNEQYF
d_gene: -; j_gene: TRBJ2-7; abundance: few; v_gene: TRBV5-1; CDR3nt: TGCGCCAGCAGCTTGTCTGGGACCCTAGTCCACGAGCAGTACTTC; CDR3aa: CASSLSGTLVHEQYF